This TCR beta chain was retrieved from a study of Graves' ophthalmopathy and Graves' hyperthyroidism. In its sample, this clonotype was seen many times. Per the germline V gene, CDR1 is SNHLY and CDR2 is FYNNEI. The CDR3 is 12 residues long. V lost 6 bases to trimming and J lost 0 bases, with 2 bases between them. RNA transcripts served as template for amplifying TCR beta CDR3 sequences. RT-PCR with HTBI primers came first, then second-round multiplex PCR. TCRdb recomputed calls from the multiplex PCR reads with MiXCR, one row per CDR3 protein. The sample holds fewer than 650,000 distinct CDR3 sequences, about 24% seen once.

The TCR comes from a woman between 18 and 29 years old with stable Graves' hyperthyroidism. Some clones in this sample may be carry-over from other donors' samples. The specimen was peripheral blood. J is TRBJ2-2 and V is TRBV2; D remains unclear. CDR3: CASRSNTGELFF. Here the CDR3 DNA reads TGTGCCAGCAGGTCGAACACCGGGGAGCTGTTTTTT.